The 25 T cell receptor beta chains presented below share a single source sample, sequenced in a study of cytomegalovirus exposure and HLA in healthy donors. Vbeta (60) and Jbeta (13) primers were used in the PCR. This table comes from immunoSEQ multiplex PCR, and its TCRdb copy is limited to in-frame clones, with some not included. The top ten hold around 2.5% of the sample, which has about 160,000 clones, about 77% seen once. The specimen sequenced was PBMCs. The receptors derive from a middle-aged woman in good health and CMV-seropositive.

This clone has only a few counts. The rearrangement uses TRBV5-1 and TRBJ1-5, with D maybe TRBD1 (6 bases). This CDR3 is 15 amino acids long. Trimming shortened V by 4 bases and J by 0 bases, and 11 bases separated the two germline ends. Germline CDR1 is SGHRS and CDR2 is YFSETQ. Written as DNA, the CDR3 is TGCGCCAGCAGCCGGGACAATCCTAGCAATCAGCCCCAGCATTTT. Encoded protein: CASSRDNPSNQPQHF.

The chain recombines TRBV30 with TRBJ2-3, with 7 bases identical to TRBD2. Germline trimming cut 0 bases from V and 1 base from J; bases unmatched to any gene: 4. Germline assignment: CDR1 GTSNPN and CDR2 SVGIG (reference sequence). The CDR3 loop spans 15 amino acids. In DNA form, the CDR3 reads TGTGCCTGGAGTGTGGGGCTAGCGGGCACAGATACGCAGTATTTT. Protein product: CAWSVGLAGTDTQYF.

The DNA for the CDR3 is TGTGCCATCAGTGAGCTTAATGAGCAGTTCTTC. The encoded protein is CAISELNEQFF. This chain uses TRBV10-3 with TRBJ2-1, with D unresolved. This CDR3 is built from 11 residues. Trimming took off 2 bases at V and 7 bases at J, with 3 bases between the two ends. Germline assignment: CDR1 ENHRY and CDR2 SYGVKD.

The rearrangement uses TRBV7-9 and TRBJ2-5; possibly TRBD1 for D (6 bases). Between the trimmed V and J ends, which lost 4 bases and 1 base, there was a span of 13 bases. This CDR3 spans 15 amino acids. Germline-derived CDR1 and CDR2 are SEHNR and FQNEAQ (reference sequence). The CDR3 region is CASSSKQGPQETQYF. The CDR3 nucleotides are TGTGCCAGCAGCTCAAAACAGGGTCCCCAAGAGACCCAGTACTTC.

This sequence joins TRBV9 and TRBJ2-5; 13 bases align to TRBD2. J gave up 2 bases and V 5 bases, and 6 bases lay outside the gene matches. This CDR3 has 16 amino acids. CDR1 is SGDLS, CDR2 YYNGEE, per germline. In DNA form, the CDR3 reads TGTGCCAGCAGTCGGACTAGCGGGGGACTTCAAGAGACCCAGTACTTC. This translates into CASSRTSGGLQETQYF.

V is TRBV7-8 and J is TRBJ2-2; 9 positions agree with TRBD1. Germline CDR1 reads SGHVS; CDR2 reads FQNEAQ. Unmatched junction bases numbered 8, after V lost 7 bases and J lost 5 bases. The CDR3 covers 15 residues. The CDR3 sequence: CASTRDRVLTGELFF. The CDR3 DNA reads TGTGCCAGCACCCGGGACAGGGTCTTGACCGGGGAGCTGTTTTTT.

The V gene is TRBV29-1, the J gene TRBJ2-5; tentative D call: TRBD1 (5 bases). The CDR3 loop spans 16 amino acids. Germline V gives CDR1 SQVTM, CDR2 ANQGSEA. V was shortened by 5 bases and J by 3 bases, with 22 bases between the two germline ends. Here the CDR3 DNA reads TGCAGCGTTTCTGGAAGGGTGGCAGGGCCCAAAGAGACCCAGTACTTC. Translated: CSVSGRVAGPKETQYF.

The chain carries TRBV18 and TRBJ1-1, with D maybe TRBD1 (5 bases). Germline CDR1 KGHSH, CDR2 LQKENI. V lost 4 bases and J lost 2, with 8 bases in between. CDR3 length: 13 residues. CDR3 DNA sequence: TGTGCCAGCTCACAAGACAGCAACACTGAAGCTTTCTTT. Translating gives CASSQDSNTEAFF.

The gene calls are TRBV9 and TRBJ2-3, with unresolved D. CDR1 and CDR2 (germline): SGDLS, YYNGEE. CDR3 length equals 15 residues. Trimming took 0 bases from V and 3 from J, leaving 11 bases between them. This CDR3 reads CASSVVAELTDTQYF. The CDR3 DNA reads as TGTGCCAGCAGCGTAGTCGCGGAGTTGACAGATACGCAGTATTTT. Using reference TRBV9 and TRBJ2-3 for the parts outside the CDR3, the full variable domain is DSGVTQTPKHLITATGQRVTLRCSPRSGDLSVYWYQQSLDQGLQFLIQYYNGEERAKGNILERFSAQQFPDLHSELNLSSLELGDSALYFCASSVVAELTDTQYFGPGTRLTVL.

The chain has TRBV10-3 and TRBJ1-2; D unresolved. The CDR3 is made up of 14 amino acids. Germline CDR1 reads ENHRY; CDR2 reads SYGVKD. The V gene lost 3 bases and the J gene lost 2 bases, with 10 bases spanning the gap. The CDR3 coding sequence is TGTGCCATCAGTGAACTAGGCATGAACTATGGCTACACCTTC. Translation gives CAISELGMNYGYTF.

The chain has TRBV7-2 and TRBJ2-3; 11 nucleotides match TRBD2. The V gene's germline CDR1 is SGHTA and CDR2 FQGNSA. V lost 4 bases and J lost 3; bases outside the gene matches: 6. The CDR3 has 16 residues. In DNA, the CDR3 is TGTGCCAGCAGCTCATCCGGGACTAGCGGAACAGATACGCAGTATTTT. Its protein product is CASSSSGTSGTDTQYF.

V gene TRBV18 combines with J gene TRBJ1-4, with 9 bases identical to TRBD1. Germline CDR1 reads KGHSH; CDR2 reads LQKENI. This CDR3 contains 16 residues. V was clipped by 4 bases and J by 4 bases; unmatched bases: 7. The CDR3 DNA is TGTGCCAGCTCACGTCCCGGGACAGGGATTAATGAAAAACTGTTTTTT. Protein product: CASSRPGTGINEKLFF.

The chain joins TRBV6-1 to TRBJ1-5; 9 bases are a match to TRBD1. The V gene end was trimmed by 10 bases and the J gene end by 11 bases; junction bases not matched to a gene: 12. The CDR3 consists of 13 residues. Germline CDR1 reads MNHNS; CDR2 reads SASEGT. CDR3 loop: CATGDRDLSAQHF. For the CDR3, the DNA is TGTGCCACCGGGGACAGGGATCTATCGGCCCAGCATTTT.

The gene calls are TRBV29-1 and TRBJ2-3, with TRBD2 matching 8 bases. Germline assignment: CDR1 SQVTM and CDR2 ANQGSEA. This CDR3 is 15 amino acids long. V shed 3 bases and J 0 bases; nucleotides not matched to a gene: 5. Here the CDR3 reads CSVEGTSGSTDTQYF. The CDR3 DNA is TGCAGCGTTGAGGGAACTAGCGGTAGCACAGATACGCAGTATTTT.

The CDR3, as DNA: TGTGCCAGCAGTACCTCACAGGTAACTGAAGCTTTCTTT. This sequence encodes CASSTSQVTEAFF. The chain combines TRBV11-2 with TRBJ1-1; tentatively, D is TRBD1 (5 bases). In germline, CDR1 is SGHAT, CDR2 FQNNGV. The CDR3 sequence is 13 residues long. Trimming took off 6 bases at V and 5 bases at J, with 13 bases between the two ends.

The CDR3 loop reads CASSQEVATYQPQHF. The CDR3 nucleotides are TGCGCCAGCAGCCAAGAGGTAGCAACGTATCAGCCCCAGCATTTT. The chain links TRBV4-1 to TRBJ1-5; unclear D gene. The CDR3 runs to 15 residues. The V end lost 0 bases, the J end lost 5 bases, and 11 bases lay between the germline ends. CDR1 and CDR2 (germline): MGHRA, YSYEKL.

The table lists this clone with a few counts. V gene TRBV28 combines with J gene TRBJ1-4, with no clear D. V lost 6 bases and J 4 bases, leaving 3 bases between the germline ends. Germline V gives CDR1 MDHEN, CDR2 SYDVKM. The CDR3 is made up of 11 amino acids. The CDR3 spells CASSFNEKLFF. The CDR3 bases are TGTGCCAGCAGCTTTAATGAAAAACTGTTTTTT.

This clone occurred once. The rearrangement joins TRBV5-3 to TRBJ1-5, with D possibly matching TRBD1 (5 bases). TRBV5-3 is given ORF status, its function remaining uncertain. Trimming pared 0 bases from V and 0 bases from J, leaving 16 bases between. The CDR3 covers 18 residues. The CDR3 spells CARSLAHPKGYSNQPQHF. DNA of the CDR3: TGTGCCAGAAGCTTGGCCCACCCAAAGGGGTATAGCAATCAGCCCCAGCATTTT.

The CDR3 is CAISRTSSEGETQYF. The CDR3, as DNA: TGTGCCATCAGCCGGACTAGCTCGGAGGGAGAGACCCAGTACTTC. The rearrangement uses TRBV10-3 and TRBJ2-5; TRBD2 agrees at 8 bases. The CDR3 contains 15 residues. Germline trimming cut 6 bases from V and 4 bases from J; bases unmatched to any gene: 10. Germline V CDR1 and CDR2: ENHRY, SYGVKD.

V gene TRBV5-4 combines with J gene TRBJ2-2; weak D call: TRBD2 (5 bases). V lost 4 bases and J lost 6, with 10 bases in between. The CDR3 extends over 13 amino acids. Germline lookup yields CDR1 SGHNT and CDR2 YYREEE (reference sequence). CDR3 sequence: CASSTTRSGELFF. The CDR3 region has the DNA TGTGCCAGCAGCACAACTAGGTCCGGGGAGCTGTTTTTT. Looking up the rest from reference TRBV5-4 and TRBJ2-2 gives the full variable domain: ETGVTQSPTHLIKTRGQQVTLRCSSQSGHNTVSWYQQALGQGPQFIFQYYREEENGRGNFPPRFSGLQFPNYSSELNVNALELDDSALYLCASSTTRSGELFFGEGSRLTVL.

DNA of the CDR3: TGCGCCAGCAGCCAAGACCTCGGACAGGGCTTCTACGAGCAGTACTTC. The encoded protein is CASSQDLGQGFYEQYF. This chain uses TRBV4-3 with TRBJ2-7; 8 bases agree with TRBD1. There are 16 residues in the CDR3. The J segment lost 3 bases and the V segment lost 0 bases, leaving 7 bases of the junction unmatched. In germline, CDR1 is LGHNA, CDR2 YSLEER.

In this sample, this clone turned up a few times. The chain has TRBV11-3 and TRBJ1-5; D uncertain. Germline-derived CDR1 and CDR2 are SGHNT and YENEEA. The CDR3 loop spans 13 amino acids. V was clipped by 0 bases and J by 7 bases, with 7 bases between them. CDR3 protein: CASSLDLSQPQHF. As DNA, the CDR3 is TGTGCCAGCAGCTTAGATCTGAGCCAGCCCCAGCATTTT.

This clone was seen a few times. This sequence joins TRBV28 and TRBJ1-2; D is unclear. Germline V gene sequence: CDR1 MDHEN, CDR2 SYDVKM. The CDR3 loop spans 12 amino acids. Trimming shortened V by 8 bases and J by 4 bases, and 11 bases separated the two germline ends. CDR3 amino acids: CASSEGAYGYTF. CDR3 DNA: TGTGCCAGCTCTGAGGGAGCCTATGGCTACACCTTC.

CDR3 coding DNA: TGTGCCAGCAGTTTAGGGGAGGCCCCTATCGACACAGATACGCAGTATTTT. It specifies CASSLGEAPIDTDTQYF. The chain recombines TRBV27 with TRBJ2-3; TRBD2 is a possible D gene (6 bases). The CDR3 has 17 residues. The germline gives CDR1 MNHEY, CDR2 SMNVEV (reference sequence). The ends were cut back, 2 bases at V and 2 bases at J, with 17 bases in the middle.

The chain employs TRBV11-2 and TRBJ2-1; TRBD2 matches 9 bases. The CDR3 has 16 amino acids. Germline CDR1 SGHAT, CDR2 FQNNGV. V was clipped by 4 bases and J by 7 bases; unmatched bases: 11. CDR3 loop: CASSSLSAGGPNEQFF. DNA for the CDR3: TGTGCCAGCAGCTCCCTCTCTGCGGGGGGGCCGAATGAGCAGTTCTTC.